This T cell receptor beta chain came from a study of OX40 agonist ivuxolimab in advanced cancers. Prior autoimmune disease or systemic immunosuppression barred patients. Libraries were prepared by immunoSEQ multiplex PCR; TCRdb keeps only in-frame clonotypes and omits some of them. The table lists more than 75,000 clones, 84% of them singletons, with less than 6% in the top ten. V was clipped by 5 bases and J by 1 base, with 3 bases between them. The CDR3 sequence is 13 residues long. The germline CDR1 and CDR2 sequences are LGHNT and FRNRAP. This clone has only one observation. This sequence joins TRBV12-5 and TRBJ2-6; D gene ambiguous. Specimen: CD4+ or CD8+ T cells sorted from blood, collected in a trial of the OX40 agonist ivuxolimab. This sequence originates from an adult with an advanced solid tumor such as melanoma, head and neck, liver or kidney cancer. In nucleotides, the CDR3 is TGTGCTAGTGGTCAATCTGGGGCCAACGTCCTGACTTTC. This sequence encodes CASGQSGANVLTF.